In its sample, the clone carrying this TCR beta chain was seen a few times. Alongside a J-beta primer mix, a sample-barcoded 5' primer served in a second PCR lasting roughly 6 to 12 cycles. The study obtained at least 3 million CDR3-containing paired-end reads from every sample. TCRdb analysed the 5' RACE reads with MiXCR anew, one entry per CDR3 protein. The profile shows roughly 700,000 distinct CDR3 sequences, approximately 50% of them singletons. This sample is part of a study of blood T cells in healthy people across ages. Germline V gene sequence: CDR1 SGHVS, CDR2 FQNEAQ. V was cut by 2 bases and J by 0 bases, with 16 bases left in between. The CDR3 runs to 17 residues.

This clonotype was sampled from a woman between 55 and 75 years old in good health. The rearrangement joins TRBV7-8 to TRBJ1-2; D possibly corresponds to TRBD1 (5 bases). Input material: blood. The CDR3 region has the DNA TGTGCCAGCAGCTTACCCCTTACCCCGACAGCTAACTATGGCTACACCTTC. Amino acid sequence: CASSLPLTPTANYGYTF.